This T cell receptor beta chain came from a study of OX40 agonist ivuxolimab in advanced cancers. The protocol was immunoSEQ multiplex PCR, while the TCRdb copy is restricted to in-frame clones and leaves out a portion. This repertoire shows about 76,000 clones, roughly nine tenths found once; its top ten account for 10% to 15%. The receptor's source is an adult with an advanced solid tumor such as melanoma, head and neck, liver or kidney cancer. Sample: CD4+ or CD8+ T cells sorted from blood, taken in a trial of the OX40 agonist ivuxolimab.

CDR3 coding DNA: TGTGCCAGCAGCTTAGCGGCATTTTTCGATTCGAAGGACACCATATATTTT. Translated: CASSLAAFFDSKDTIYF. V and J are TRBV7-9 and TRBJ1-3; D gene unclear. In germline, CDR1 is SEHNR, CDR2 FQNEAQ (reference sequence). The CDR3 has 17 amino acids. Trimming removed 0 bases from V and 8 bases from J, with 20 bases in between.